The following is a T cell receptor (beta chain) sequence with its context. Its antigen is still unknown. No base-level quality is on record; no much larger clone is a single base apart. Library preparation was by PCR. This sample was sequenced with an Illumina HiSeq 2500. To reduce PCR and sequencing biases, unique molecular identifiers were incorporated into the TCR beta cDNA libraries. Some 500,000 cDNA molecules were obtained for every 1 to 10 million input T cells, so each molecule roughly corresponded to one T cell. Patient libraries were prepared and sequenced with the same protocol used for the earlier healthy control dataset. Within a given batch, samples were prepared together, multiplexed and sequenced on the same HiSeq lane. Concerning the study's data processing: Raw barcoded reads were processed with MIGEC, and single-read molecular identifier groups were discarded before consensus assembly and CDR3 extraction. Clonotype tables were post-analysed with VDJtools, and diversity was normalized by down-sampling all datasets to the smallest sample size. To correct batch-related cross-sample contamination, repertoire overlap clustering matched CDR3 amino acid sequences but not nucleotide sequences. In TCRdb, the public reads were trimmed at Q25 with fastp and aligned with MiXCR, with productive beta chains retained. For every CDR3 protein sequence, its rows merge into one entry that carries the most common genes and DNA. The V and J calls come from TCRdb's annotation, not from the publication. Across this sample there are about 400,000 distinct CDR3 sequences, with roughly 36% seen only once. The ten top clones hold roughly 13% of the sample.

V trim: 5 bases; J trim: 7 bases; unmatched bases: 11. The CDR3 sequence holds 15 residues, the cysteine and phenylalanine included. The retained sequence is limited to the CDR3, 45 bases, with the frame set at the first base. These data belong to a study of post-analysis software for immune sequencing data (dated by TCRdb to 2015 to 2017). Concerning the study at large: Relapsing-remitting, secondary progressive and progressive-relapsing multiple sclerosis were recorded as disease courses, and subtype annotation was lacking for some patients. Patient repertoires were compared against about a dozen previously published healthy control repertoires from donors aged 6 to 25 years. A subset of samples was prepared in parallel using single-end sample barcoding, then pooled and co-amplified after Illumina adapter ligation.

To demonstrate the VDJtools post-analysis software, the study profiled TCR beta repertoires from the peripheral blood of about a dozen young patients with multiple sclerosis. The multiple sclerosis patients were children and adolescents between roughly 6 and 17 years of age. Overall study outcomes, separate from this receptor: The control group was slightly older than the multiple sclerosis patient group. Compared with controls, multiple sclerosis patients had significantly lower normalized Chao1 diversity, a finding suggesting substantial peripheral T-cell clonal expansion. About 5 TRBV segments, including TRBV5-6, TRBV5-1 and TRBV20-1, were significantly more frequent in patients than controls. Strong co-clustering of samples prepared in the same batch was shown by direct clustering with F measure, prompting a batch-effect correction.

This sequence was found in a girl aged 10-17 years with multiple sclerosis. Specimen: blood. The sequence joins TRBV12-3 or TRBV12-4 to TRBJ2-3, with 8 bases aligning to TRBD2. The CDR3 protein: CASSGEGSGVNTQYF. DNA sequence: TGTGCCAGCAGTGGTGAGGGTAGCGGGGTCAATACGCAGTATTTT.